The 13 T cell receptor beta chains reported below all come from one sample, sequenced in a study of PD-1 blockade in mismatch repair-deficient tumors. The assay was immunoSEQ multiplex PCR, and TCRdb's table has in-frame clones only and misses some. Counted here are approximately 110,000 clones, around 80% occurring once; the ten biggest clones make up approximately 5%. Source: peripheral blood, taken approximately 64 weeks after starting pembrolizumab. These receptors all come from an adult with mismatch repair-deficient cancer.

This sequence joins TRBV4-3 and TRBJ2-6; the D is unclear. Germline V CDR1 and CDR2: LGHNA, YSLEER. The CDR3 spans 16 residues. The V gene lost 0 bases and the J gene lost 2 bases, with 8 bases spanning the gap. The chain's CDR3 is CASSQEPRPGANVLTF. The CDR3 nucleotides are TGCGCCAGCAGCCAAGAACCGAGACCTGGGGCCAACGTCCTGACTTTC.

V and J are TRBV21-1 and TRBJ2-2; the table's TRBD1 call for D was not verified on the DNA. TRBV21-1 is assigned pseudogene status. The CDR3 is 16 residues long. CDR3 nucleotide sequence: TGTGCCAGCAGCAAATGGGACAGGGAACACACCGGGGAGCTGTTTTTT. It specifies CASSKWDREHTGELFF.

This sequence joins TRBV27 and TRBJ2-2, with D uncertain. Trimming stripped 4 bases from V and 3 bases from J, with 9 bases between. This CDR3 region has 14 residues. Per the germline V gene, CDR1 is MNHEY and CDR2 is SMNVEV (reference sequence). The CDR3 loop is CASSYGQHTGELFF. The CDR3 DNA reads TGTGCCAGCAGTTACGGGCAGCACACCGGGGAGCTGTTTTTT.

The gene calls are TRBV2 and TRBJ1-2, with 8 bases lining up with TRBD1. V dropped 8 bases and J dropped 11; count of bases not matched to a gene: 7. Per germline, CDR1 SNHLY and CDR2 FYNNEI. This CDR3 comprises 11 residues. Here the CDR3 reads CASGSDRGYTF. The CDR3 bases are TGTGCCAGCGGGTCCGACAGGGGATACACCTTC.

The DNA of the CDR3 is TGCGCCAGCAGCTTTACGGGACAGGGGAGCTCGTACGAGCAGTACTTC. Amino acid sequence: CASSFTGQGSSYEQYF. The V gene is TRBV5-1, the J gene TRBJ2-7; TRBD1 matches 10 bases. Germline V lookup: CDR1 SGHRS, CDR2 YFSETQ. Germline trimming cut 2 bases from V and 4 bases from J; bases unmatched to any gene: 9. The CDR3 extends over 16 amino acids.

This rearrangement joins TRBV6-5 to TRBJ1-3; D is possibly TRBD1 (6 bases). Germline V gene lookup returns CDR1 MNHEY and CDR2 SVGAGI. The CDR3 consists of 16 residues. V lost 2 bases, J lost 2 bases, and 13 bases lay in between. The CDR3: CASSYDRTKAGNTIYF. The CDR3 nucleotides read TGTGCCAGCAGTTACGACAGGACAAAAGCTGGAAACACCATATATTTT.

The CDR3 region has the DNA TGTGCCAGCAGCTCCTACTCAGCGGGCGGGACAAGTGAGCAGTACTTC. Translated: CASSSYSAGGTSEQYF. The chain combines TRBV11-3 with TRBJ2-7; D may be TRBD1 or TRBD2 (6 bases each). CDR1 is SGHNT and CDR2 is YENEEA in the germline V gene. This CDR3 comprises 16 residues. Trimming shortened V by 4 bases and J by 7 bases, and 23 bases separated the two germline ends.

This CDR3 reads CASSYSRGTYEQYF. The DNA of the CDR3 is TGTGCCAGCAGTTATTCCAGGGGTACCTACGAGCAGTACTTC. The chain has TRBV6-5 and TRBJ2-7; TRBD1 is a possible D gene (6 bases). The CDR3 totals 14 residues. V was shortened by 3 bases and J by 2 bases, with 11 bases between the two germline ends. Looked up from germline, CDR1 is MNHEY and CDR2 is SVGAGI.

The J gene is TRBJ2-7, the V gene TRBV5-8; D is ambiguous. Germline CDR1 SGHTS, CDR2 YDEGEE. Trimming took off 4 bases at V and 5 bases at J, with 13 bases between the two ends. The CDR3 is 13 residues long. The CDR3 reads CASSSAFMDEQYF. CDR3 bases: TGTGCCAGCAGCAGCGCCTTCATGGACGAGCAGTACTTC.

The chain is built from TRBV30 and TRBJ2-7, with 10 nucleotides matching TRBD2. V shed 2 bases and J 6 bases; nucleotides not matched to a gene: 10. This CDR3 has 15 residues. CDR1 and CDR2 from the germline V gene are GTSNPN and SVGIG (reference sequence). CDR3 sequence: CAWSKLASGSTEQYF. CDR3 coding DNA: TGTGCCTGGAGTAAACTGGCTAGCGGGAGCACCGAGCAGTACTTC.

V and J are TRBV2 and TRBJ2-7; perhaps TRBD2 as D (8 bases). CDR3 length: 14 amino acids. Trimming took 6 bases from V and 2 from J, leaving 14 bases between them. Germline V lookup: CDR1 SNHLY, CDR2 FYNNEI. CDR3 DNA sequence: TGTGCCAGCAGGAGGGGGCGGGAGGCCTACGAGCAGTACTTC. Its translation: CASRRGREAYEQYF.

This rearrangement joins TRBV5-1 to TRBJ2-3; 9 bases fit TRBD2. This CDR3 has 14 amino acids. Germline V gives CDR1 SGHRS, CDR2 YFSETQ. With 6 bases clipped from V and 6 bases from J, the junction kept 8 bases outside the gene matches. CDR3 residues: CASKLAGARDTQYF. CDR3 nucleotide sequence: TGCGCCAGCAAATTAGCGGGAGCTCGGGATACGCAGTATTTT.

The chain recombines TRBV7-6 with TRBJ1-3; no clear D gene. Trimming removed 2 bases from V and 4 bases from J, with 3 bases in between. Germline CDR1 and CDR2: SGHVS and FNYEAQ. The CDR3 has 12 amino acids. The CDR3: CASSLTGNTIYF. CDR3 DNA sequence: TGTGCCAGCAGCTTAACCGGAAACACCATATATTTT. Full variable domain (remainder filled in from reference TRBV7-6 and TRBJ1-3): GAGVSQSPRYKVTKRGQDVALRCDPISGHVSLYWYRQALGQGPEFLTYFNYEAQQDKSGLPNDRFSAERPEGSISTLTIQRTEQRDSAMYRCASSLTGNTIYFGEGSWLTVV.